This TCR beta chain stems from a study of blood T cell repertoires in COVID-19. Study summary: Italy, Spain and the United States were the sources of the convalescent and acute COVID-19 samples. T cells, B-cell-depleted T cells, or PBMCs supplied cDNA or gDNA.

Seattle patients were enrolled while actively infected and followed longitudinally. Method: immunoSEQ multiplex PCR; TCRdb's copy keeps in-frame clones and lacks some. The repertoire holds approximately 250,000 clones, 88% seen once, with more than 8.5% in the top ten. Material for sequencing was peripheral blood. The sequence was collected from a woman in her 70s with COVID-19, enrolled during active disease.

The CDR3 is CASHWAGGDQPQHF. The CDR3 nucleotides are TGTGCCAGTCACTGGGCAGGGGGAGATCAGCCCCAGCATTTT. J is TRBJ1-5 and V is TRBV28; TRBD1 agrees at 7 bases. The CDR3 is 14 residues long. In germline, CDR1 is MDHEN, CDR2 SYDVKM. The V segment lost 9 bases and the J segment 5 bases; nucleotides outside the gene matches: 10.